This T cell receptor beta chain was found in a study of OX40 agonist ivuxolimab in advanced cancers. A note on the overall study: Ivuxolimab was a fully human IgG2 agonistic monoclonal antibody targeting the costimulatory receptor OX40 (CD134). Partial responses occurred in three dose-escalation patients: two with cutaneous melanoma and one with hepatocellular carcinoma. Intravenous ivuxolimab was administered to patients every 2 weeks at six dose levels: 0.01, 0.1, 0.3, 1.5, 3 and 10 mg/kg. Prior anti-PD-1, anti-PD-L1 or anti-CTLA-4 therapy was permitted, and 40% of dose-escalation patients had received checkpoint inhibitors. In the dose-escalation cohort, 65% to 85% of patients were male, and the mean age was approximately 60 years with a range of about 20 to 80. Of the approximately 50 dose-escalation patients, hepatocellular carcinoma was present in 19, melanoma in some 15, renal cell carcinoma in 9 and head and neck cancer in 9. Peripheral TCRbeta sequencing aimed to test whether ivuxolimab altered TCR sequence diversity and caused clonal T-cell expansion. The monotherapy dose-escalation portion (N ≈ 56 patients) of the phase I ivuxolimab trial is reported in the paper. What the work shows at the level of the full study, not this receptor alone: After ivuxolimab, expanded clones were on average more numerous among CD8+ T cells than among CD4+ T cells. Partial responders in the 0.1-3.0 mg/kg groups had among the lowest normalized peripheral clonal expansion, especially among CD8+ T cells. At doses of 0.1 to 3.0 mg/kg, clonal expansion of both CD4+ and CD8+ T cells in blood was seen between baseline and week 6. Low levels of normalized T-cell clonal expansion were also shown by some nonresponding patients. The antigen specificity of the peripheral T cells that underwent clonal expansion was not determined.

Trimming costs V 4 bases and J 4 bases, and their ends lie 5 bases apart. Inclusive of the bounding cysteine and phenylalanine, the CDR3 is 12 residues long. The retained sequence is limited to the CDR3, 36 bases, with the frame set at the first base. Taken from the germline V gene, the CDR1 and CDR2 loops are SGDLS and YYNGEE. Note on this clone: It lacks a known antigen. Base qualities are not provided; no much larger clone lies one nucleotide away.

Patients with a history of autoimmune disease or receiving systemic immunosuppression were excluded from the trial. Peripheral blood for TCR sequencing was drawn from every dose cohort at baseline, at cycle 4 day 1 and at cycle 7 day 1. The samples were taken from a phase I, first-in-human, multicenter, open-label dose-escalation trial of ivuxolimab. Adults with locally advanced or metastatic melanoma, renal cell carcinoma, hepatocellular carcinoma or head and neck squamous cell carcinoma were enrolled in the trial. Before TCR sequencing, CD4+ T cells and CD8+ T cells from peripheral blood were sorted into separate populations. Genomic DNA was extracted from sorted cells for sequencing of the TCRbeta CDR3 region. TCRbeta CDR3 regions were sequenced using the immunoSEQ Assay. The source is immuneACCESS, and TCRdb retained only in-frame sequences with V and J called. Part of the clones is not carried over; for the studies checked, unresolved V genes explain less than half of this, and the remainder is unexplained. The sample yields 34,000 or so clones; over 80% were counted once. Jointly, the top ten make up about 4.4% of the sample.

Sequencing was performed on CD4+ or CD8+ T cells sorted from blood, taken in a trial of the OX40 agonist ivuxolimab. The receptor was derived from an adult with an advanced solid tumor such as melanoma, head and neck, liver or kidney cancer. The chain was built from TRBV9 and TRBJ2-2, with the D gene uncertain. The CDR3 has the sequence CASSHGTGELFF. DNA sequence: TGTGCCAGCAGCCATGGCACCGGGGAGCTGTTTTTT. With the rest looked up from the reference TRBV9 and TRBJ2-2 genes rather than sequenced, the full variable domain is DSGVTQTPKHLITATGQRVTLRCSPRSGDLSVYWYQQSLDQGLQFLIQYYNGEERAKGNILERFSAQQFPDLHSELNLSSLELGDSALYFCASSHGTGELFFGEGSRLTVL.